This T cell receptor beta chain was documented in a study of technical replicates of blood from a handful of donors. Only in-frame clones appear in the TCRdb table, and some are missing; sequencing was by immunoSEQ multiplex PCR. Seen here are 85,000 to 100,000 clones, around 95% observed once, and the top ten hold about 0.21%. CDR1 is SGHTA, CDR2 FQGTGA, per germline. Trimming at V came to 1 base and at J to 3 bases, leaving 6 bases not matched to a gene. The CDR3 has 16 amino acids. This clone was seen just once. The source is a human donor in good health. The rearrangement links TRBV7-3 to TRBJ1-2; 9 positions agree with TRBD1. Sequencing input: T cells isolated from PBMCs. The CDR3 here is CASSLRGGQGDYGYTF. CDR3 sequence (DNA): TGTGCCAGCAGCTTAAGGGGGGGACAGGGAGACTATGGCTACACCTTC.